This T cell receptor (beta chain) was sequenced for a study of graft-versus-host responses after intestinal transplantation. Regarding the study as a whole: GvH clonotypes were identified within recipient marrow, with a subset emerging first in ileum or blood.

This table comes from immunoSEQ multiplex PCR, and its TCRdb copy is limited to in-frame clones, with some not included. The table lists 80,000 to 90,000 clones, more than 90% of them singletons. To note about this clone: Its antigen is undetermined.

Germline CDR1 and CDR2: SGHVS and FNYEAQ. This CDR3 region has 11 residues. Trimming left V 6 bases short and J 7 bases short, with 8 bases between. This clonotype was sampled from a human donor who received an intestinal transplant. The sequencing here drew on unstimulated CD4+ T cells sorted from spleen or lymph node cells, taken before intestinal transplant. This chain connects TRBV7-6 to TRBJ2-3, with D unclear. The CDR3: CASREKNTQYF. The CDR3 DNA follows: TGTGCCAGCAGAGAAAAAAATACGCAGTATTTT.